This is a list of T cell receptor beta chains from one sample in a study of human CD8 memory T cell subsets. Reprocessing the 5' RACE reads, TCRdb reports a single entry for every CDR3 protein and omits DNA. This table lists over 8,000 distinct CDR3 sequences. What was sequenced was CD8+ T cells from PBMCs. These receptors all come from a human donor in good health. CDR3s include the opening cysteine and the closing phenylalanine or tryptophan. Expanded clones are given a class, and other clones once, few, many or no size at all.

J,size,V,CDR3
TRBJ2-1,-,TRBV3-1,CASSPGTSGGDSYNEQFF
TRBJ2-3,-,TRBV28,CASSLPADYTDTQYF
TRBJ2-2,large,TRBV29-1,CSVRPDSGRGTGELFF
TRBJ2-1,-,TRBV4-3,CASSQRDLPANEQFF
TRBJ2-1,medium-sized,TRBV23-1,CASSQRHNSYNEQFF
TRBJ2-7,-,TRBV6-6,CASSYSLAPGSPYEQYF
TRBJ2-7,-,TRBV5-1,CASSLVPGGVIYEQYF
TRBJ2-1,-,TRBV5-1,CASSETGFSYNEQFF
TRBJ1-1,medium-sized,TRBV25-1,CASSYITEAFF
TRBJ2-3,-,TRBV27,CASSPYPTDTQYF
TRBJ2-7,-,TRBV7-9,CASSQTVYEQYF
TRBJ1-5,medium-sized,TRBV7-8,CASSLARGAHQPQHF
TRBJ2-1,-,TRBV19,CASSVVVSAYNEQFF
TRBJ2-4,-,TRBV9,CASSVLGVGNIQYF
TRBJ2-3,medium-sized,TRBV7-8,CASSLVPGTGSPDTQYF